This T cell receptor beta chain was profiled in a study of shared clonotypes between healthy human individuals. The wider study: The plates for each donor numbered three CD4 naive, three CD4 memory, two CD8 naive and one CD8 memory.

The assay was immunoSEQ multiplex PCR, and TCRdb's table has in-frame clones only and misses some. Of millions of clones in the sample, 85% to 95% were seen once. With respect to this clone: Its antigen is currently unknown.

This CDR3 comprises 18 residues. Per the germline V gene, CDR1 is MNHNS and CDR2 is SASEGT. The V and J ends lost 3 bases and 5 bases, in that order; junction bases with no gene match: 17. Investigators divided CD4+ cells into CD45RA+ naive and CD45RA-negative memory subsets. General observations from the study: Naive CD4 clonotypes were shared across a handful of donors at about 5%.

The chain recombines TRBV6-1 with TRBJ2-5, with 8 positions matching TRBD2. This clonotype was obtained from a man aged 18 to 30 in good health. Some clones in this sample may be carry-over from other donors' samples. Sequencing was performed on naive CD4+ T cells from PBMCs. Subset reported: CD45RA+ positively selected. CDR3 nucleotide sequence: TGTGCCAGCAGTGAGCGTCGTGGTGGAGCGGGAGTGAGCGAGACCCAGTACTTC. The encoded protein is CASSERRGGAGVSETQYF.